The 29 T cell receptor beta chains below all came from one sample that was sequenced in a study of blood T cell repertoires in COVID-19. The protocol was immunoSEQ multiplex PCR, while the TCRdb copy is restricted to in-frame clones and leaves out a portion. The sample lists 95,000 to 150,000 clones, roughly 77% occurring once. Material: peripheral blood. The receptors here all came from a man aged 55 to 69 with active or convalescent COVID-19.

This clone appeared once. The chain links TRBV6-2 or TRBV6-3 to TRBJ2-3; 8 bases map to TRBD2. Germline CDR1 is MNHEY and CDR2 is SVGEGT. This CDR3 has 15 residues. The junction had 5 bases not matched to a gene; V was cut back by 6 bases and J by 0 bases. The CDR3 region is CASSSGRVSTDTQYF. DNA of the CDR3: TGTGCCAGCAGCTCCGGGAGGGTTAGCACAGATACGCAGTATTTT.

The rearrangement joins TRBV5-1 to TRBJ2-1; a weak D match, TRBD2 (6 bases). The length of the CDR3 is 15 residues. The V gene's germline CDR1 is SGHRS and CDR2 YFSETQ. Trimming stripped 2 bases from V and 9 bases from J, with 18 bases between. CDR3 sequence reads: CASSFGHRGGREQFF. The CDR3 region has the DNA TGCGCCAGCAGCTTTGGCCACCGGGGAGGACGTGAGCAGTTCTTC. The whole variable domain, remainder taken from reference TRBV5-1 and TRBJ2-1, is KAGVTQTPRYLIKTRGQQVTLSCSPISGHRSVSWYQQTPGQGLQFLFEYFSETQRNKGNFPGRFSGRQFSNSRSEMNVSTLELGDSALYLCASSFGHRGGREQFFGPGTRLTVL.

The table lists this clone with a count of one. This rearrangement joins TRBV7-9 to TRBJ2-1; 7 bases are shared with TRBD1. CDR1 and CDR2 (germline): SEHNR, FQNEAQ (reference sequence). This CDR3 is built from 12 residues. Trimming cost V 5 bases and J 8 bases; bases outside gene matches: 3. CDR3 protein: CASSRGQYEQFF. DNA for the CDR3: TGTGCCAGCAGCCGGGGACAGTATGAGCAGTTCTTC.

V and J are TRBV5-4 and TRBJ2-2; D might be TRBD1 (6 bases). The CDR3 contains 14 residues. Germline V gene sequence: CDR1 SGHNT, CDR2 YYREEE (reference sequence). V lost 5 bases to trimming and J lost 6 bases, with 14 bases between them. CDR3 in DNA: TGTGCCAGCAGTACAGGGTATCTCGCCGGGGAGCTGTTTTTT. It translates to CASSTGYLAGELFF. The whole variable domain, filled in from reference TRBV5-4 and TRBJ2-2, reads ETGVTQSPTHLIKTRGQQVTLRCSSQSGHNTVSWYQQALGQGPQFIFQYYREEENGRGNFPPRFSGLQFPNYSSELNVNALELDDSALYLCASSTGYLAGELFFGEGSRLTVL.

This clone was seen more than once but under ten times. The chain recombines TRBV2 with TRBJ1-5; no firm D call. CDR3 length: 15 residues. Deletions cut 4 bases from V and 0 bases from J, with 10 bases between. CDR1 SNHLY and CDR2 FYNNEI come from the germline V gene. The CDR3 bases are TGTGCCAGCAGTGGCCAGGATCTTAGCAATCAGCCCCAGCATTTT. Its protein product is CASSGQDLSNQPQHF.

The rearrangement uses TRBV10-3 and TRBJ1-2, with D possibly TRBD1 on 5 matching bases. Per germline, CDR1 ENHRY and CDR2 SYGVKD. V shed 2 bases and J shed 4 bases, with 11 bases lying between them. This CDR3 is built from 14 residues. The CDR3 nucleotides read TGTGCCATCAGTGAGGGGGCACCCGTCTATGGCTACACCTTC. It encodes CAISEGAPVYGYTF.

The chain couples TRBV30 to TRBJ2-7, with TRBD2 matching 10 bases. Germline V CDR1 and CDR2: GTSNPN, SVGIG (reference sequence). After removal of 4 bases from V and 6 bases from J, the junction contained 9 bases not matched to a gene. CDR3 length: 14 residues. CDR3 DNA sequence: TGTGCCTGGAATCGACTAGCGGGTCTTGGCGAGCAGTACTTC. Protein sequence: CAWNRLAGLGEQYF.

This clone came up once. This sequence joins TRBV30 and TRBJ2-5; 9 nucleotides line up with TRBD1. The CDR3 loop spans 14 amino acids. CDR1 and CDR2 (germline): GTSNPN, SVGIG (reference sequence). Trimming took 4 bases from V and 2 from J; bases not matched to a gene: 5. The CDR3 DNA sequence: TGTGCCTGGATGGCTGGACAGGGGCAAGAGACCCAGTACTTC. This translates into CAWMAGQGQETQYF.

This clone was seen a handful of times. The CDR3 here is CASSSRNIQYF. In DNA form, the CDR3 reads TGTGCCAGCAGCTCCAGGAACATTCAGTACTTC. The chain recombines TRBV12-3 or TRBV12-4 with TRBJ2-4; unclear D gene. This CDR3 has 11 amino acids. The ends were cut back, 6 bases at V and 7 bases at J, with 7 bases in the middle.

The chain combines TRBV5-5 with TRBJ2-5, with TRBD2 matching 8 bases. Trimming at V came to 0 bases and at J to 1 base, leaving 5 bases not matched to a gene. CDR1 is SGHKS and CDR2 is YYEKEE in the germline V gene (reference sequence). The CDR3 sequence is 16 residues long. CDR3 nucleotides: TGTGCCAGCAGCTTGGGGTGGAGCGGGGGCCAAGAGACCCAGTACTTC. Amino acid sequence: CASSLGWSGGQETQYF.

J is TRBJ2-5 and V is TRBV5-1; 8 bases line up with TRBD2. This CDR3 has 14 residues. CDR1 is SGHRS and CDR2 is YFSETQ in the germline V gene. Trimming at V came to 5 bases and at J to 2 bases, leaving 5 bases not matched to a gene. The CDR3: CASRGASGQETQYF. The CDR3 DNA reads TGCGCCAGCAGGGGGGCTAGCGGGCAAGAGACCCAGTACTTC.

This chain joins TRBV11-2 and TRBJ2-7; TRBD2 might be the D (6 bases). Germline V gives CDR1 SGHAT, CDR2 FQNNGV. The CDR3 sequence is 14 residues long. V was cut by 5 bases and J by 1 base, with 12 bases left in between. For the CDR3, the DNA is TGTGCCAGCAGCCCCAAACTAGCTTCCTACGAGCAGTACTTC. This translates into CASSPKLASYEQYF.

The V gene is TRBV5-4, the J gene TRBJ2-7, with D perhaps matching TRBD2 (7 bases). CDR3 length: 15 residues. V was trimmed by 4 bases and J by 2 bases, leaving 16 bases between them. Per germline, CDR1 SGHNT and CDR2 YYREEE (reference sequence). CDR3 loop: CASSPEGGATYEQYF. The CDR3 region has the DNA TGTGCCAGCAGCCCAGAGGGGGGGGCCACCTACGAGCAGTACTTC.

This chain joins TRBV12-3 or TRBV12-4 and TRBJ2-3; 8 positions agree with TRBD1. Trimming at V came to 6 bases and at J to 3 bases, leaving 2 bases not matched to a gene. The CDR3 extends over 13 amino acids. The CDR3 region has the DNA TGTGCCAGCAGCAACAGGGGGACAGATACGCAGTATTTT. It translates to CASSNRGTDTQYF.

The chain recombines TRBV5-1 with TRBJ2-2; TRBD1 matches at 9 bases. There are 16 residues in the CDR3. CDR1 SGHRS and CDR2 YFSETQ come from the germline V gene. V trimming: 4 bases; J trimming: 4 bases; junction bases outside the gene matches: 8. The CDR3 sequence is CASSMIQGAGTGELFF. DNA for the CDR3: TGCGCCAGCAGCATGATACAGGGGGCAGGCACCGGGGAGCTGTTTTTT.

A few counts support this clone. V is TRBV11-2 and J is TRBJ1-1; a weak D match, TRBD1 (5 bases). The CDR3 covers 15 residues. Germline CDR1 is SGHAT and CDR2 is FQNNGV. The V end was cut by 1 base, the J end by 3 bases, with 12 bases between. CDR3 nucleotides: TGTGCCAGCAGCTTAGGGGGGGGGTTGCACACTGAAGCTTTCTTT. This translates into CASSLGGGLHTEAFF.

The rearrangement links TRBV27 to TRBJ2-2; 7 bases agree with TRBD2. CDR1 is MNHEY, CDR2 SMNVEV, per germline (reference sequence). Trimming removed 2 bases from V and 0 bases from J; junction bases left unmatched: 0. The CDR3 length is 15 residues. The chain's CDR3 is CASSLTSANTGELFF. CDR3 DNA: TGTGCCAGCAGTTTAACTAGCGCGAACACCGGGGAGCTGTTTTTT.

The chain uses TRBV4-1 and TRBJ2-7; TRBD2 matches 10 bases. From germline, CDR1 is MGHRA and CDR2 YSYEKL. Germline trimming cut 1 base from V and 6 bases from J; bases unmatched to any gene: 6. The CDR3 runs 15 residues. CDR3 sequence: CASSQVSAGGREQYF. The CDR3 coding sequence is TGCGCCAGCAGCCAAGTATCAGCGGGAGGGCGCGAGCAGTACTTC.

The chain joins TRBV13 to TRBJ2-7; possibly TRBD2 for D (5 bases). The CDR3 has 14 residues. Deletions cut 1 base from V and 3 bases from J, with 10 bases between. CDR1 is PRHDT, CDR2 FYEKMQ, per germline (reference sequence). Here the CDR3 reads CASSLAGIIYEQYF. The CDR3 nucleotides read TGTGCCAGCAGCTTAGCGGGGATAATCTACGAGCAGTACTTC.

The J gene is TRBJ2-1, the V gene TRBV5-1; 7 nucleotides align to TRBD2. Trimming cost V 0 bases and J 0 bases; bases outside gene matches: 6. This CDR3 contains 17 residues. Germline V lookup: CDR1 SGHRS, CDR2 YFSETQ. The CDR3 DNA reads TGCGCCAGCAGCTTGGTGATAGCGGGCAGCTCCTACAATGAGCAGTTCTTC. Translated, it gives CASSLVIAGSSYNEQFF.

The chain joins TRBV9 to TRBJ2-7; D is unclear. Trimming removed 3 bases from V and 5 bases from J, with 9 bases in between. CDR1 and CDR2 from the germline V gene are SGDLS and YYNGEE. The CDR3 is made up of 12 amino acids. The CDR3 spells CASSAYGNEQYF. DNA of the CDR3: TGTGCCAGCAGCGCATACGGTAACGAGCAGTACTTC.

The chain recombines TRBV7-9 with TRBJ2-6, with 11 nucleotides matching TRBD1. This CDR3 has 18 amino acids. With V trimmed by 5 bases and J by 3 bases, 9 bases remained unmatched. CDR1 SEHNR and CDR2 FQNEAQ come from the germline V gene (reference sequence). Here the CDR3 reads CASSQGTGGMVGANVLTF. In nucleotides, the CDR3 is TGTGCCAGCAGCCAAGGGACAGGGGGTATGGTTGGGGCCAACGTCCTGACTTTC.

The genes are TRBV10-3 and TRBJ2-7; perhaps TRBD1 as D (5 bases). Germline CDR1 reads ENHRY; CDR2 reads SYGVKD. This CDR3 is built from 12 residues. Deletions cut 4 bases from V and 3 bases from J, with 7 bases between. CDR3 coding DNA: TGTGCCATCAGTGCTACAGGCTACGAGCAGTACTTC. Protein: CAISATGYEQYF.

V is TRBV11-2 and J is TRBJ2-1, with TRBD2 identical over 8 bases. CDR3 length: 14 residues. The germline V gene has CDR1 SGHAT and CDR2 FQNNGV. With 2 bases clipped from V and 6 bases from J, the junction kept 3 bases outside the gene matches. In DNA form, the CDR3 reads TGTGCCAGCAGCTTATGGCGGGGGGCCAATGAGCAGTTCTTC. Translation gives CASSLWRGANEQFF.

The chain employs TRBV5-1 and TRBJ2-3; 7 bases are a match to TRBD2. With 0 bases clipped from V and 4 bases from J, the junction kept 8 bases outside the gene matches. Germline V gene sequence: CDR1 SGHRS, CDR2 YFSETQ. This CDR3 has 16 residues. The CDR3 protein is CASSLDSPGGPDTQYF. The CDR3 region has the DNA TGCGCCAGCAGCTTGGACTCGCCGGGAGGTCCAGATACGCAGTATTTT.

Comment on this clone: Germline and junction disagree at one end, which may indicate a read error. V and J are TRBV13 and TRBJ2-1; 14 nucleotides match TRBD2. CDR1 PRHDT and CDR2 FYEKMQ come from the germline V gene (reference sequence). The length of the CDR3 is 17 residues. This CDR3 is CASSIGWGLAGANEQFF. The DNA for the CDR3 is TGTGCCAGCAGCATAGGGTGGGGACTAGCGGGAGCCAATGAGCAGTTCTTC.

This clone was counted between two and nine times. The chain couples TRBV28 to TRBJ1-2; D may be TRBD1 (6 bases). V lost 4 bases, J lost 3 bases, and 12 bases lay in between. The V gene's germline CDR1 is MDHEN and CDR2 SYDVKM. This CDR3 region has 14 residues. The CDR3 protein is CASSSTDRDYGYTF. Written as DNA, the CDR3 is TGTGCCAGCAGTTCGACGGACAGAGACTATGGCTACACCTTC.

V and J are TRBV12-5 and TRBJ2-5; D may be TRBD2 (6 bases). The germline V gene has CDR1 LGHNT and CDR2 FRNRAP. Deletions cut 1 base from V and 6 bases from J, with 9 bases between. CDR3 size: 13 residues. The CDR3 sequence: CASGLEEGQTQYF. The CDR3 bases are TGTGCTAGTGGTTTGGAGGAGGGTCAGACCCAGTACTTC.

The chain is built from TRBV6-5 and TRBJ1-1; unclear D gene. V was pared by 8 bases and J by 3 bases, with 19 bases between. The CDR3 spans 15 residues. From germline, CDR1 is MNHEY and CDR2 SVGAGI. CDR3 coding DNA: TGTGCCAGCTCAGTTGCCCTCCCGGGAGACACTGAAGCTTTCTTT. This sequence encodes CASSVALPGDTEAFF.